This TCR beta chain was sequenced for a study of vaccination and CD4 T cells after COVID-19. Across the whole study: Four females and six males made up the convalescents, with two Hispanic. Participants, all vaccine recipients, received two doses of either BNT162b2 or mRNA-1273. Sampling post-COVID took place a median roughly 92 days after diagnosis (range 35 to 161).

Treatment here: approximately 11-day PBMC culture with coronavirus spike peptide pools or control peptides (ViraFEST assay). The collection of CD4+ T cells from the unexposed donor took place before the COVID-19 pandemic (2011-2018). T cells were expanded with peptide pools, and expanded clonotypes were identified by TCR sequencing. Germline CDR1 reads DFQATT; CDR2 reads SNEGSKA (reference sequence). The CDR3 consists of 12 residues. The V end lost 1 base, the J end lost 9 bases, and 10 bases lay between the germline ends. Points on this clonotype: Antigen specificity is unknown.

Sequence data for DNA of cultured CD4+ T cells were generated by the Oncomine TCR Beta short-read assay. Each CDR3 protein gets one entry after TCRdb re-called the PCR reads with MiXCR. Counted here are 8,000 to 9,000 distinct CDR3 sequences, 47% occurring once; the ten biggest clones make up 25% to 30%. Sequenced material: CD4+ T cells from blood, cultured in vitro. V and J are TRBV20-1 and TRBJ2-1; D may be TRBD2 (5 bases). This sequence was found in a human donor in good health. The DNA for the CDR3 is TGCAGTGCTAGAGGGAGCGGTGCTGAGCAGTTCTTC. This sequence encodes CSARGSGAEQFF.